This is a list of T cell receptor beta chains from one sample in a study of early T cells in non-severe SARS-CoV-2 infection. From the 5' RACE reads, TCRdb called clonotypes with MiXCR, one entry per CDR3 protein. The data show more than 25,000 distinct CDR3 sequences, about 4.6% seen once. This specimen consisted of whole blood, obtained at baseline. The origin of the receptors is an adult who was a healthcare worker with PCR-confirmed SARS-CoV-2 infection or an uninfected control (not recorded which). Both conserved end residues are part of each CDR3.

cdr3_length	v_call	j_call	cdr3_aa
16	TRBV4-1	TRBJ2-1	CASSQPTSGVYNEQFF
15	TRBV5-1	TRBJ2-7	CASSWTGPHTYEQYF
14	TRBV11-1	TRBJ2-7	CASSPGTFTYEQYF
14	TRBV18	TRBJ1-5	CASSPDRGNQPQHF
11	TRBV6-5	TRBJ1-6	CASRSSSPLHF
16	TRBV6-4	TRBJ2-3	CASSDSSGGATDTQYF
16	TRBV6-6	TRBJ2-6	CASSGTGGYGANVLTF
14	TRBV29-1	TRBJ2-7	CSVREEGTSYEQYF
16	TRBV3-1	TRBJ2-3	CASSPIAERGSDTQYF
17	TRBV10-3	TRBJ2-1	CAISPSFRDREYNEQFF
14	TRBV6-5	TRBJ2-3	CASSPRLDSDTQYF
16	TRBV4-3	TRBJ2-2	CASSQKSGVNTGELFF
15	TRBV7-2	TRBJ1-2	CASSPGQGENYGYTF
15	TRBV7-9	TRBJ1-5	CASSTDRALDQPQHF
12	TRBV28	TRBJ2-7	CASFQFTYEQYF
14	TRBV29-1	TRBJ1-3	CSVEGANPGNTIYF
18	TRBV7-8	TRBJ2-7	CASSLAGTSGRISYEQYF
13	TRBV29-1	TRBJ2-1	CSVANGGSPEQFF
14	TRBV19	TRBJ1-5	CASSEDSSNQPQHF
14	TRBV10-3	TRBJ1-1	CAIKLGLVNTEAFF
16	TRBV15	TRBJ2-7	CATSRASGQGSYEQYF
16	TRBV7-2	TRBJ2-5	CASSSIPGTQRETQYF
13	TRBV6-1	TRBJ1-1	CASSERDNTEAFF
13	TRBV28	TRBJ2-1	CASWGGSHNEQFF
12	TRBV29-1	TRBJ2-5	CSVGTPGETQYF
16	TRBV27	TRBJ2-1	CASKSLDRAPYNEQFF
17	TRBV7-6	TRBJ2-1	CASSPASDPQLGNEQFF
19	TRBV5-1	TRBJ2-7	CASSQGSSGQGQFAYEQYF
15	TRBV5-1	TRBJ2-3	CASSSSGRAGDTQYF
15	TRBV7-2	TRBJ2-1	CASSLGVGPYNEQFF
14	TRBV20-1	TRBJ1-1	CSARSGREVEGAFF
17	TRBV4-2	TRBJ2-3	CASSQENRLAGADTQYF
12	TRBV19	TRBJ1-2	CASSTLGQGNTF
14	TRBV4-2	TRBJ1-1	CASSLITGNTEAFF
14	TRBV6-2/TRBV6-3	TRBJ1-5	CASSWTGGGQPQHF
16	TRBV18	TRBJ2-1	CASSPSGSGMGNEQFF
15	TRBV4-3	TRBJ2-1	CASSLRAASYNEQFF
15	TRBV20-1	TRBJ2-1	CSARDFRGLVDEQFF
15	TRBV28	TRBJ2-7	CASSRRTVQAYEQYF
14	TRBV20-1	TRBJ2-5	CSANPTSGIETQYF
12	TRBV11-2	TRBJ2-5	CASSGTAGTQYF
11	TRBV29-1	TRBJ2-7	CSVDYSYEQYF
15	TRBV6-1	TRBJ2-7	CASSEAVQGRNEQYF